This TCR beta chain was recovered during a study of T cells in Graves' hyperthyroidism and ophthalmopathy. What was amplified from RNA transcripts were TCR beta CDR3 regions. When the TCR CDR3 underwent first-round RT-PCR, the HTBI primer set was used. TCRdb re-analysed the multiplex PCR reads in MiXCR, keeping a single row per CDR3 protein. The sample has roughly 400,000 distinct CDR3 sequences, roughly 25% seen once. The definition of stable Graves' hyperthyroidism was no ophthalmopathy progression within 18 months. This clonotype appeared a few times. The CDR3 contains 16 residues. The V and J ends lost 4 bases and 0 bases, in that order; junction bases with no gene match: 5. From germline, CDR1 is LGHNA and CDR2 YNFKEQ.

The source is a man between 45 and 60 years old with Graves' hyperthyroidism. This rearrangement joins TRBV4-2 to TRBJ2-3, with TRBD2 matching over 9 bases. Sequenced material: blood. CDR3 protein: CASSRGTSRSTDTQYF. DNA for the CDR3: TGTGCCAGCAGCCGTGGGACTAGCCGTAGCACAGATACGCAGTATTTT.